Each of the 24 T cell receptor beta chains below was sequenced from the same sample in a study of HIV-infected patients and healthy controls. One entry per CDR3 protein, called by TCRdb with MiXCR from the 5' RACE reads. The sample records about 18,000 distinct CDR3 sequences, around a fifth being singletons. Material: CD8+ T cells from blood. The source is a human donor in good health.

In this sample, this clonotype turned up many times. The rearrangement uses TRBV2 and TRBJ2-1; 12 bases fit TRBD2. The germline V gene has CDR1 SNHLY and CDR2 FYNNEI. Trimming took 8 bases from V and 7 from J; bases not matched to a gene: 12. This CDR3 spans 16 amino acids. The CDR3 bases are TGTGCCAGCGTCGCTCTTCCTAGCGGGAGGGTTAATGAGCAGTTCTTC. Amino acids: CASVALPSGRVNEQFF.

Only a few counts were recorded for this clonotype. The V and J genes are TRBV7-9 and TRBJ2-6, with TRBD1 matching 9 bases. The CDR3 consists of 16 residues. Germline-derived CDR1 and CDR2 are SEHNR and FQNEAQ (reference sequence). The junction had 2 bases not matched to a gene; V was cut back by 3 bases and J by 2 bases. This CDR3 reads CASSLRTGAGANVLTF. CDR3 DNA sequence: TGTGCCAGCAGCTTGCGGACAGGGGCTGGGGCCAACGTCCTGACTTTC.

This clonotype came up many times. V usage is TRBV24-1 and J usage is TRBJ2-2; D remains unclear. Trimming stripped 7 bases from V and 5 bases from J, with 4 bases between. This CDR3 has 11 amino acids. Germline V gene sequence: CDR1 KGHDR, CDR2 SFDVKD. The CDR3 sequence is CATRGTGELFF. As DNA, the CDR3 is TGTGCCACCAGGGGGACCGGGGAGCTGTTTTTT.

CDR3 sequence reads: CASSKRESHQKLFF. The CDR3 DNA is TGTGCCAGTAGTAAGAGGGAGAGTCACCAAAAACTGTTTTTT. This rearrangement joins TRBV19 to TRBJ1-4; D is ambiguous. The V gene's germline CDR1 is LNHDA and CDR2 SQIVND (reference sequence). Between the trimmed V and J ends, which lost 4 bases and 9 bases, there was a span of 15 bases. The CDR3 totals 14 residues.

The rearrangement links TRBV2 to TRBJ2-2; 7 nucleotides agree with TRBD1. V was pared by 6 bases and J by 2 bases, with 3 bases of the junction left unmatched. The germline CDR1 and CDR2 sequences are SNHLY and FYNNEI. The CDR3 consists of 14 residues. CDR3 nucleotide sequence: TGTGCCAGCAGAAGGGGGCCTAACACCGGGGAGCTGTTTTTT. This encodes CASRRGPNTGELFF.

This clonotype is categorized as large. This rearrangement joins TRBV4-1 to TRBJ2-7, with D possibly TRBD2 on 5 matching bases. V lost 3 bases, J lost 7 bases, and 10 bases lay in between. Looked up from germline, CDR1 is MGHRA and CDR2 is YSYEKL. The CDR3 extends over 12 amino acids. CDR3 coding DNA: TGCGCCAGCAGCCAGTTTTCGGGAGAGCAGTACTTC. This sequence encodes CASSQFSGEQYF.

This clonotype was counted at least ten times. The V and J genes are TRBV13 and TRBJ2-5, with 7 bases matching TRBD1. V shed 0 bases, J shed 4 bases, and the junction held 8 bases outside the gene matches. The CDR3 sequence is 16 residues long. Germline V gene data show CDR1 as PRHDT and CDR2 as FYEKMQ (reference sequence). Written as DNA, the CDR3 is TGTGCCAGCAGCTTAGGAGACAGGGAATTGGGAGAGACCCAGTACTTC. As protein: CASSLGDRELGETQYF.

This clonotype was seen only a few times. The chain combines TRBV19 with TRBJ2-1; 15 bases are shared with TRBD2. This CDR3 is built from 15 residues. V shed 5 bases and J 8 bases; nucleotides not matched to a gene: 4. Germline V gene data show CDR1 as LNHDA and CDR2 as SQIVND (reference sequence). The CDR3 coding sequence is TGTGCCAGTAGTCGGACTAGCGGGAGGGTCGATGAGCAGTTCTTC. Translated: CASSRTSGRVDEQFF. Combining the CDR3 with reference TRBV19 and TRBJ2-1 gives the whole variable domain DGGITQSPKYLFRKEGQNVTLSCEQNLNHDAMYWYRQDPGQGLRLIYYSQIVNDFQKGDIAEGYSVSREKKESFPLTVTSAQKNPTAFYLCASSRTSGRVDEQFFGPGTRLTVL.

The sample holds a few counts of this clonotype. The chain has TRBV11-3 and TRBJ2-7; TRBD2 might be the D (6 bases). Trimming cost V 2 bases and J 4 bases, with 9 bases left between them. CDR1 and CDR2 (germline): SGHNT, YENEEA. The CDR3 sequence is 13 residues long. The CDR3: CASSLRGTYEQYF. CDR3 sequence (DNA): TGTGCCAGCAGCTTACGGGGGACGTACGAGCAGTACTTC.

This clonotype occurred many times. The chain employs TRBV9 and TRBJ1-4; no clear D. This CDR3 is built from 16 residues. CDR1 and CDR2 (germline): SGDLS, YYNGEE. With 3 bases removed from V and 0 bases from J, the gap between germline ends came to 12 bases. CDR3 bases: TGTGCCAGCAGCGCTCACAGCCTGGCAACTAATGAAAAACTGTTTTTT. Translation: CASSAHSLATNEKLFF.

This clonotype was observed once. The gene calls are TRBV29-1 and TRBJ2-3, with 8 bases that match TRBD1. The germline gives CDR1 SQVTM, CDR2 ANQGSEA. The J segment lost 7 bases and the V segment lost 6 bases, leaving 9 bases of the junction unmatched. This CDR3 has 13 amino acids. In nucleotides, the CDR3 is TGCAGCGTCCAAGACAGGGGACCATATACGCAGTATTTT. Its protein product is CSVQDRGPYTQYF.

This clonotype was counted a few times. This chain joins TRBV6-5 and TRBJ1-6; D gene unclear. Germline CDR1 is MNHEY and CDR2 is SVGAGI. The V and J ends lost 0 bases and 18 bases respectively, with 15 bases between them. The CDR3 runs to 13 residues. This CDR3 is CASSYSIAGYPHF. CDR3 nucleotides: TGTGCCAGCAGTTACTCGATCGCCGGTTATCCCCACTTT.

The J gene is TRBJ1-6, the V gene TRBV5-4; D is unresolved. This CDR3 has 14 amino acids. Per the germline V gene, CDR1 is SGHNT and CDR2 is YYREEE (reference sequence). Trimming stripped 4 bases from V and 10 bases from J, with 15 bases between. The CDR3 is CASSGRGFGSPLHF. CDR3 in DNA: TGTGCCAGCAGCGGGCGCGGGTTTGGCTCACCCCTCCACTTT.

Regarding this clonotype: The junction shows a germline mismatch at one end, possibly a read error. The chain employs TRBV13 and TRBJ2-1; D is perhaps TRBD2 (6 bases). CDR3 length: 18 residues. Germline V lookup: CDR1 PRHDT, CDR2 FYEKMQ (reference sequence). The CDR3 coding sequence is TGTGCCAGCAGCTTAGGCGGGACTCCAGGGAGTGCCGACGATGAGCAGTCCTTC. This translates into CASSLGGTPGSADDEQSF.

The V call is TRBV4-2, the J call TRBJ2-6; D remains unclear. The V gene's germline CDR1 is LGHNA and CDR2 YNFKEQ. Deletions cut 0 bases from V and 1 base from J, with 7 bases between. The CDR3 consists of 16 residues. CDR3 DNA sequence: TGTGCCAGCAGCCAAGAGGTTTCTTCTGGGGCCAACGTCCTGACTTTC. It encodes CASSQEVSSGANVLTF.

The CDR3 bases are TGTGCCAGCAGTGAAGCTGTACAGGCAGGCTACGAGCAGTACTTC. Protein product: CASSEAVQAGYEQYF. The chain uses TRBV6-6 and TRBJ2-7, with D possibly matching TRBD1 (5 bases). V lost 5 bases and J lost 3, with 17 bases in between. Per germline, CDR1 MNHNY and CDR2 SVGAGI (reference sequence). The CDR3 is 15 residues long.

The chain carries TRBV11-1 and TRBJ1-1; D is unclear. V shed 5 bases and J shed 4 bases, with 14 bases lying between them. CDR1 is SGHAT, CDR2 FQDESV, per germline (reference sequence). The CDR3 has 14 residues. As DNA, the CDR3 is TGTGCCAGCAGCCTTGGGAGGGCGGGCACTGAAGCTTTCTTT. It encodes CASSLGRAGTEAFF.

This clonotype was recorded a few times. The chain recombines TRBV29-1 with TRBJ2-3; D unresolved. CDR3 length: 15 amino acids. Per germline, CDR1 SQVTM and CDR2 ANQGSEA. With 1 base removed from V and 0 bases from J, the gap between germline ends came to 11 bases. The CDR3 nucleotides are TGCAGCGTTGAAGGCGGAGTTACTAGCACAGATACGCAGTATTTT. Its translation: CSVEGGVTSTDTQYF.

In this sample, this clonotype turned up many times. This CDR3 reads CASSLSLSNEQFF. CDR3 DNA: TGTGCCAGCAGTTTATCGTTAAGCAATGAGCAGTTCTTC. The chain has TRBV27 and TRBJ2-1, with D hard to call. Trimming cost V 0 bases and J 6 bases, with 6 bases left between them. The CDR3 is made up of 13 amino acids. CDR1 MNHEY and CDR2 SMNVEV come from the germline V gene (reference sequence).

This clonotype was found many times. V and J are TRBV5-6 and TRBJ2-3, with D unresolved. The CDR3 is made up of 12 amino acids. Between the trimmed V and J ends, which lost 2 bases and 2 bases, there was a span of 3 bases. CDR1 and CDR2 from the germline V gene are SGHDT and YYEEEE. CDR3 protein: CASSFYTDTQYF. DNA for the CDR3: TGTGCCAGCAGCTTCTACACAGATACGCAGTATTTT.

This chain links TRBV9 with TRBJ1-3; possible D gene TRBD1, 5 bases. Germline V CDR1 and CDR2: SGDLS, YYNGEE. This CDR3 comprises 15 residues. Trimming left V 0 bases short and J 5 bases short, with 12 bases between. The CDR3 nucleotides read TGTGCCAGCAGCGTAGACGGGGGAACTCGAAACACCATATATTTT. It codes for CASSVDGGTRNTIYF. The full variable domain, in which reference TRBV9 and TRBJ1-3 provide the parts outside the CDR3, is DSGVTQTPKHLITATGQRVTLRCSPRSGDLSVYWYQQSLDQGLQFLIQYYNGEERAKGNILERFSAQQFPDLHSELNLSSLELGDSALYFCASSVDGGTRNTIYFGEGSWLTVV.

V gene TRBV6-5 combines with J gene TRBJ2-5, with D perhaps matching TRBD1 (6 bases). The CDR3 has 17 amino acids. The V end was cut by 5 bases, the J end by 2 bases, with 21 bases between. The germline V gene has CDR1 MNHEY and CDR2 SVGAGI. The CDR3 bases are TGTGCCAGCAGTCCGGGACAAGCCTTCGTAATGCAAGAGACCCAGTACTTC. Its protein is CASSPGQAFVMQETQYF.

By sample share, this clonotype is medium-sized. The chain has TRBV7-2 and TRBJ1-6; D is undetermined. Trimming removed 2 bases from V and 2 bases from J, with 10 bases in between. Germline V gives CDR1 SGHTA, CDR2 FQGNSA. The CDR3 spans 16 residues. The DNA of the CDR3 is TGTGCCAGCAGCTTATCTGCAGGTGCCTATAATTCACCCCTCCACTTT. Translation: CASSLSAGAYNSPLHF.

This clonotype has a count of ten or more. The chain has TRBV14 and TRBJ1-1, with 8 positions matching TRBD1. The germline CDR1 and CDR2 sequences are SGHDN and FVKESK. This CDR3 is built from 13 residues. Trimming cost V 0 bases and J 8 bases; bases outside gene matches: 2. CDR3 loop: CASSQETGEEAFF. CDR3 in DNA: TGTGCCAGCAGCCAAGAGACAGGGGAAGAAGCTTTCTTT.